One sample yielded the 10 T cell receptor beta chains listed below, sequenced in a study of regulatory T cells in long-lasting Graves disease. The authors built TCR beta libraries using iRepertoire HTBI primers and Arm-PCR of CDR3 regions. TCRdb itself ran the multiplex PCR reads through MiXCR, one entry per CDR3 protein. Of under 300,000 distinct CDR3 sequences detected, 15% to 20% appear once; the ten largest clones hold 14%. Time point meaning: newly diagnosed GD, antithyroid drugs for less than 3 months. RNA from PBMCs was the source of the TCR library. These data were also filed under a second study, of T cells in Graves' hyperthyroidism and ophthalmopathy.

The material was peripheral blood mononuclear cells (PBMCs), obtained at new diagnosis, from a patient treated with antithyroid drugs. The receptors stem from a woman in her 30s with Graves disease.

In this sample, this clonotype turned up a few times. J is TRBJ2-5 and V is TRBV10-2; TRBD2 agrees at 16 bases. J was trimmed by 1 base and V by 6 bases; bases with no gene match: 2. Germline assignment: CDR1 WSHSY and CDR2 SAAADI. The CDR3 consists of 16 residues. CDR3: CASRGTSGGAQETQYF. In nucleotides, the CDR3 is TGCGCCAGCAGGGGGACTAGCGGGGGGGCCCAAGAGACCCAGTACTTC.

This clonotype has ten or more counts. This rearrangement joins TRBV7-9 to TRBJ1-1; perhaps TRBD1 as D (5 bases). The CDR3 consists of 16 residues. The germline V gene encodes CDR1 SEHNR and CDR2 FQNEAQ (reference sequence). Trimming cost V 5 bases and J 2 bases, with 18 bases left between them. CDR3 nucleotides: TGTGCCAGCAGCCGCCTTCCCGGGACGGGAAACACTGAAGCTTTCTTT. Translation: CASSRLPGTGNTEAFF.

This clonotype was detected only a few times. The genes are TRBV7-2 and TRBJ1-1; 7 positions agree with TRBD1. The V and J ends lost 6 bases and 3 bases, in that order; junction bases with no gene match: 7. The CDR3 sequence is 14 residues long. Germline V gene data show CDR1 as SGHTA and CDR2 as FQGNSA. The CDR3 coding sequence is TGTGCCAGCAGGGACAGGACGGGAGACACTGAAGCTTTCTTT. This gives the protein CASRDRTGDTEAFF. Using reference TRBV7-2 and TRBJ1-1 for the parts outside the CDR3, the full variable domain is GAGVSQSPSNKVTEKGKDVELRCDPISGHTALYWYRQSLGQGLEFLIYFQGNSAPDKSGLPSDRFSAERTGGSVSTLTIQRTQQEDSAVYLCASRDRTGDTEAFFGQGTRLTVV.

This clonotype was recorded at least ten times. The chain recombines TRBV20-1 with TRBJ1-1; 11 nucleotides align to TRBD1. Unmatched junction bases numbered 10, after V lost 1 base and J lost 3 bases. The CDR3 totals 17 residues. Germline CDR1 and CDR2: DFQATT and SNEGSKA (reference sequence). The CDR3, as DNA: TGCAGTGCTAGAGCCTACCGGGACAGGGGGTTGTACACTGAAGCTTTCTTT. Translated: CSARAYRDRGLYTEAFF.

Points on this clonotype: A much larger clone lies a single base off, so this may be a read error. Since no conserved phenylalanine or tryptophan closes the CDR3, a read error is the likely cause. The chain recombines TRBV10-3 with TRBJ1-1; no firm D call. The CDR3 runs 14 residues. Per germline, CDR1 ENHRY and CDR2 SYGVKD. The V gene lost 6 bases and the J gene lost 4 bases, with 15 bases spanning the gap. CDR3 sequence: CAIRPGRSATEAFS. The CDR3 DNA reads TGTGCCATCAGGCCAGGAAGGTCAGCCACTGAAGCTTTCTCT.

This clonotype was recorded at least ten times. The junction shows a germline mismatch at one end, possibly a read error. The chain uses TRBV7-9 and TRBJ2-1, with TRBD2 matching 9 bases. The CDR3 totals 17 residues. The germline V gene encodes CDR1 SEHNR and CDR2 FQNEAQ (reference sequence). The DNA for the CDR3 is TGCGCCAGCAGCCCCCCCCGCGGGACTAGCTTCGTGGATGAGCAGTTCTTC. Protein product: CASSPPRGTSFVDEQFF. Full variable domain (remainder filled in from reference TRBV7-9 and TRBJ2-1): DTGVSQNPRHKITKRGQNVTFRCDPISEHNRLYWYRQTLGQGPEFLTYFQNEAQLEKSRLLSDRFSAERPKGSFSTLEIQRTEQGDSAMYLCASSPPRGTSFVDEQFFGPGTRLTVL.

There are many counts of this clonotype. The rearrangement links TRBV12-3 or TRBV12-4 to TRBJ2-7; TRBD2 agrees at 9 bases. Trimming removed 1 base from V and 5 bases from J; junction bases left unmatched: 6. The CDR3 length is 15 residues. The DNA for the CDR3 is TGTGCCAGCAGTTTAGAGGCGGGAGGGGTCGACGAGCAGTACTTC. Its protein is CASSLEAGGVDEQYF.

This CDR3 reads CASSIGVADTQYF. CDR3 bases: TGTGCCAGTAGTATCGGGGTGGCAGATACGCAGTATTTT. This chain links TRBV19 with TRBJ2-3; a weak D match, TRBD2 (5 bases). Germline CDR1 LNHDA, CDR2 SQIVND (reference sequence). The V and J ends lost 3 bases and 4 bases respectively, with 8 bases between them. This CDR3 region has 13 residues.

This clonotype appeared many times. The V gene is TRBV11-2, the J gene TRBJ2-3; D is uncertain. The ends were cut back, 1 base at V and 5 bases at J, with 4 bases in the middle. This CDR3 region has 12 residues. CDR1 SGHAT and CDR2 FQNNGV come from the germline V gene. DNA for the CDR3: TGTGCCAGCAGCTTAGGTCGAGATACGCAGTATTTT. Protein: CASSLGRDTQYF.

This chain joins TRBV5-1 and TRBJ2-2; D gene unclear. Germline V gene sequence: CDR1 SGHRS, CDR2 YFSETQ. Between the trimmed V and J ends, which lost 6 bases and 0 bases, there was a span of 12 bases. This CDR3 spans 15 amino acids. The CDR3 region is CASNSSSTNTGELFF. In DNA form, the CDR3 reads TGCGCCAGCAACTCTTCATCTACGAACACCGGGGAGCTGTTTTTT.